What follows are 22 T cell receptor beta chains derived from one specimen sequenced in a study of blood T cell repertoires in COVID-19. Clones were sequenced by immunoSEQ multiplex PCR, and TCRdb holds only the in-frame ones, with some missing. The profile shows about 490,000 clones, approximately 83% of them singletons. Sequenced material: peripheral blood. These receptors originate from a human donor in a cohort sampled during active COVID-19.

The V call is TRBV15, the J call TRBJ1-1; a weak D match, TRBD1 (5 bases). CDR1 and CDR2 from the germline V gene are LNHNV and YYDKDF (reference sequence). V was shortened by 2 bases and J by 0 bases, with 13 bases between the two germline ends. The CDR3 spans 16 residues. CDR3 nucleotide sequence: TGTGCCACCAGCAGATCAGGGCGCCCCATGAACACTGAAGCTTTCTTT. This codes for CATSRSGRPMNTEAFF.

For the CDR3, the DNA is TGTGCCAGCAGCGTAGAGGACAGGTCGAACACTGAAGCTTTCTTT. Amino acid sequence: CASSVEDRSNTEAFF. J is TRBJ1-1 and V is TRBV9, with 7 positions matching TRBD1. Germline V gene lookup returns CDR1 SGDLS and CDR2 YYNGEE. The trim removed 0 bases at V and 1 base at J, leaving 3 bases unmatched. The CDR3 is made up of 15 amino acids.

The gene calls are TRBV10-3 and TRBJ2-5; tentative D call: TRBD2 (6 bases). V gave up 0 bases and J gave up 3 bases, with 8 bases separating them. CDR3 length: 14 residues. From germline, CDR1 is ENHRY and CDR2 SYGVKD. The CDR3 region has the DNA TGTGCCATCAGTGAGTCCACGGGAGAAGAGACCCAGTACTTC. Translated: CAISESTGEETQYF.

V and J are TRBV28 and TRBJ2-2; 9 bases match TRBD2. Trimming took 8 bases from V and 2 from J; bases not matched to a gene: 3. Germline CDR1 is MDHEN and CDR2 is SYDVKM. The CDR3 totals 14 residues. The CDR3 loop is CASLTSGNTGELFF. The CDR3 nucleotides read TGTGCCAGCTTGACTAGCGGAAACACCGGGGAGCTGTTTTTT.

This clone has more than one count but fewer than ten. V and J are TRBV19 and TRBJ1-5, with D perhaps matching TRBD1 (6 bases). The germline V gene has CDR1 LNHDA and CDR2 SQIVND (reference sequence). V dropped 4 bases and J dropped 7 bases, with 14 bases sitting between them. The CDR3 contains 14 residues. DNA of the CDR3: TGTGCCAGTAGTAGGACCGCAGGGGACCAGCCCCAGCATTTT. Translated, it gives CASSRTAGDQPQHF.

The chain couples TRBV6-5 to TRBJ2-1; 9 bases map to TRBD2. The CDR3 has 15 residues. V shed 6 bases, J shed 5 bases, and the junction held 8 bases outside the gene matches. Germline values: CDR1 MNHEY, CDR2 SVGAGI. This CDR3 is CASRGFQREDNEQFF. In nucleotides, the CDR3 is TGTGCCAGCAGGGGCTTTCAGCGGGAGGACAATGAGCAGTTCTTC.

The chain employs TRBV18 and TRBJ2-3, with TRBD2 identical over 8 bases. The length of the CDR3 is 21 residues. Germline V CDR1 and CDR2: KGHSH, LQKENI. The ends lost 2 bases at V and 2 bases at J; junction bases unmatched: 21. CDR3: CASSPKRGGDDPLTHTDTQYF. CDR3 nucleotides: TGTGCCAGCTCACCAAAACGGGGGGGCGATGACCCTCTCACTCACACAGATACGCAGTATTTT.

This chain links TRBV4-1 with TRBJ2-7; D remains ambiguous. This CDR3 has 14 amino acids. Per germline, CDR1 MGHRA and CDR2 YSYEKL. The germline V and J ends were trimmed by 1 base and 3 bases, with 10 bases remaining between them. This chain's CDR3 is CASSQGQAIYEQYF. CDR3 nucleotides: TGCGCCAGCAGCCAAGGGCAGGCGATCTACGAGCAGTACTTC.

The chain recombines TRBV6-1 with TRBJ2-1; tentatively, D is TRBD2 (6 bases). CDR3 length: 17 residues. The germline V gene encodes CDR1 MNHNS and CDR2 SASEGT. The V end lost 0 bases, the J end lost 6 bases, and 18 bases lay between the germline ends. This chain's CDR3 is CASSEAGVAVTSNEQFF. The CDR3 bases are TGTGCCAGCAGTGAAGCGGGAGTAGCGGTCACTTCCAATGAGCAGTTCTTC.

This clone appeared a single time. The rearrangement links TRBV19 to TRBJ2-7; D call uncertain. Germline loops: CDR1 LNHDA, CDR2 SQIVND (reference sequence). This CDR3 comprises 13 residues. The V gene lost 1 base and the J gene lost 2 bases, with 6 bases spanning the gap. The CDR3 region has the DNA TGTGCCAGTAGTATAGGCTCTACCTACGAGCAGTACTTC. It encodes CASSIGSTYEQYF.

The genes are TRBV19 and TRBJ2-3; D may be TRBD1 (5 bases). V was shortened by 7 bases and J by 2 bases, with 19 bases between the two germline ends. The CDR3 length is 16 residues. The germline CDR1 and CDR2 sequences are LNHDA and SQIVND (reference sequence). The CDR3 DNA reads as TGTGCCAGTAAGGGTCTGGGGCCAAGACCCACAGATACGCAGTATTTT. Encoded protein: CASKGLGPRPTDTQYF.

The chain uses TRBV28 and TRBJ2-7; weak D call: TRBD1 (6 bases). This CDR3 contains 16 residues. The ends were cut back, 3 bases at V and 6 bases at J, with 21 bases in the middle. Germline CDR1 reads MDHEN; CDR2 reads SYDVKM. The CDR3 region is CASSFQDVGGSSEQYF. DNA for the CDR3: TGTGCCAGCAGTTTTCAAGATGTAGGGGGTTCGTCCGAGCAGTACTTC.

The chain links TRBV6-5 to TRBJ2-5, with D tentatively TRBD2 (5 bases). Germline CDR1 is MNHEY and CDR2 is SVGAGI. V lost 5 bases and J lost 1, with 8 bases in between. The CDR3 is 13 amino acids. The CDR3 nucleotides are TGTGCCAGCAGTCGGGGAGTCCAAGAGACCCAGTACTTC. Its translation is CASSRGVQETQYF.

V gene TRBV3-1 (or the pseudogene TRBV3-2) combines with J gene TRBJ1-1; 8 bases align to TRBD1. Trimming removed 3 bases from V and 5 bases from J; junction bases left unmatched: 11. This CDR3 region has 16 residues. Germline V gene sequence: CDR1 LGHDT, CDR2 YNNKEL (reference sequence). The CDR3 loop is CASSHKRGTGWTEAFF. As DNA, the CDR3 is TGTGCCAGCAGCCATAAAAGGGGGACAGGATGGACTGAAGCTTTCTTT.

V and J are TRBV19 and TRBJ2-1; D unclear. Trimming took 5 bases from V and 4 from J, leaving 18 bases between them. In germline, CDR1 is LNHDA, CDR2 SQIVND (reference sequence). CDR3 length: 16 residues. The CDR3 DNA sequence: TGTGCCAGTAGTGCAACCTCCCTTCGGGTTTACAATGAGCAGTTCTTC. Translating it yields CASSATSLRVYNEQFF.

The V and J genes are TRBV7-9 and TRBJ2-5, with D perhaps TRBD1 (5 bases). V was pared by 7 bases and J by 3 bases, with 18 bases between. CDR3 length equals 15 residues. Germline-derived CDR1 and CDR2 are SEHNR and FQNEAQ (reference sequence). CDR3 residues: CASTDTRTSEETQYF. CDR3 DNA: TGTGCCAGCACCGATACGAGGACATCCGAAGAGACCCAGTACTTC. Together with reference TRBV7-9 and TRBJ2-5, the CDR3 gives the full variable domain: DTGVSQNPRHKITKRGQNVTFRCDPISEHNRLYWYRQTLGQGPEFLTYFQNEAQLEKSRLLSDRFSAERPKGSFSTLEIQRTEQGDSAMYLCASTDTRTSEETQYFGPGTRLLVL.

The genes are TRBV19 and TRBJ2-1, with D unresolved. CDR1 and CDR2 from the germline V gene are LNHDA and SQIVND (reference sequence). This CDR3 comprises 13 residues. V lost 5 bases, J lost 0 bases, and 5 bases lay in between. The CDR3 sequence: CASSLSSYNEQFF. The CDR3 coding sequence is TGTGCCAGTAGTCTCAGCTCCTACAATGAGCAGTTCTTC.

CDR3 nucleotide sequence: TGTGCCAGCAGCCCTAGGACATCTGGAAACACCATATATTTT. Protein sequence: CASSPRTSGNTIYF. This chain joins TRBV7-9 and TRBJ1-3; D might be TRBD1 (5 bases). The ends were cut back, 5 bases at V and 1 base at J, with 9 bases in the middle. The CDR3 loop spans 14 amino acids. Per the germline V gene, CDR1 is SEHNR and CDR2 is FQNEAQ (reference sequence).

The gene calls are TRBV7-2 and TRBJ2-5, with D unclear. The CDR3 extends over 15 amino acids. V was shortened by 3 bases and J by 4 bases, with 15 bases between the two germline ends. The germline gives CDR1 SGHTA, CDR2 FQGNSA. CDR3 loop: CASSLVSHLGETQYF. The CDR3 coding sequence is TGTGCCAGCAGCTTGGTGAGTCACCTCGGAGAGACCCAGTACTTC.

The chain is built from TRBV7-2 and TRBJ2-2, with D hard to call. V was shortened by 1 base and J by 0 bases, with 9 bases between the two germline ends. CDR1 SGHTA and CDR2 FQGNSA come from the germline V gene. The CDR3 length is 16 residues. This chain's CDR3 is CASSLGAVSNTGELFF. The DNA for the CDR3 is TGTGCCAGCAGCTTAGGTGCGGTGTCGAACACCGGGGAGCTGTTTTTT.

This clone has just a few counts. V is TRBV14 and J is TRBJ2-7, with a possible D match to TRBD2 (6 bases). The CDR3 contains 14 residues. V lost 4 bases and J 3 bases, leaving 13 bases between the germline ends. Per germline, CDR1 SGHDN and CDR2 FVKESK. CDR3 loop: CASSLGLPVYEQYF. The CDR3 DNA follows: TGTGCCAGCAGCCTCGGACTACCAGTCTACGAGCAGTACTTC. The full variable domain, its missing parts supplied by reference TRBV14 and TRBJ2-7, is EAGVTQFPSHSVIEKGQTVTLRCDPISGHDNLYWYRRVMGKEIKFLLHFVKESKQDESGMPNNRFLAERTGGTYSTLKVQPAELEDSGVYFCASSLGLPVYEQYFGPGTRLTVT.

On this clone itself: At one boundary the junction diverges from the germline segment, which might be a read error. As DNA, the CDR3 is TGTGCCAGCAGCCTCCCGTGGAGGCCGGAACACCGGGGAGCTGTTTTT. This gives the protein CASSLPWRPEHRGAVF. The chain recombines TRBV3-1 (or the pseudogene TRBV3-2) with TRBJ2-2, with D possibly being TRBD2 (5 bases). The germline gives CDR1 LGHDT, CDR2 YNNKEL (reference sequence). The CDR3 totals 16 residues.